This T cell receptor (beta chain) emerged from a study of control samples from healthy donors and cancer patients. CDR3 length: 12 residues. Germline V gene data show CDR1 as GTSNPN and CDR2 as SVGIG (reference sequence). V lost 3 bases and J lost 5; bases outside the gene matches: 3. This clone was picked up one time. Sequencing was performed with immunoSEQ multiplex PCR; in TCRdb, only in-frame clones are kept and a portion is missing. Here the sample spans 130,000 or so clones, about 93% being singletons. Sequencing was carried out using blood. The origin of this receptor is a man aged 40-55 years in good health. This chain links TRBV30 with TRBJ1-2; 7 bases are shared with TRBD1. Here the CDR3 DNA reads TGTGCCTGGAGAGGGGGCACTTATGGCTACACCTTC. It encodes CAWRGGTYGYTF.